This TCR beta chain was profiled in a study of cytomegalovirus exposure and HLA in healthy donors. 13 Jbeta primers and 60 Vbeta primers were used for the PCR. Repertoires were generated with immunoSEQ multiplex PCR, while TCRdb's copy carries only in-frame clones and drops some. The sample includes 160,000 or so clones, roughly two thirds of them seen just once. A remark on this clone: Its antigen remains unidentified.

Study-level results: Later examination showed HLA-associated TCR beta chains had greater clonal expansion than equally common others. A later analysis found TCR association rates differed by HLA locus, highest for DRB1 and lowest for HLA-C. An Asian-associated ancestry cluster reportedly showed fewer N-insertions than the approximately 630-donor mean in a later analysis.

Germline V gene sequence: CDR1 MNHNY, CDR2 SVGAGI (reference sequence). CDR3 length: 16 amino acids. The V gene end was trimmed by 4 bases and the J gene end by 5 bases; junction bases not matched to a gene: 5. The sample consisted of PBMCs. The source of this sequence is a woman aged 25 to 39 in good health and CMV-seronegative. The genes are TRBV6-6 and TRBJ1-6, with 10 bases that match TRBD1. The CDR3 protein is CASSSWDRGDNSPLHF. The CDR3, as DNA: TGTGCCAGCAGTTCCTGGGACAGGGGTGATAATTCACCCCTCCACTTT.